This TCR beta chain was observed in a study of OX40 agonist ivuxolimab in advanced cancers. In the study overall: Patients were given ivuxolimab, an antibody that agonizes OX40 (CD134). Prior anti-PD-1, anti-PD-L1 or anti-CTLA-4 therapy was allowed; 35% to 40% had some.

A note on this clone: The antigen remains undetermined.

Repertoires were generated with immunoSEQ multiplex PCR, while TCRdb's copy carries only in-frame clones and drops some. The sample contains about 36,000 clones, 74% of which appear only once. General study results and limits: Normalized T-cell clonal expansion was also low in some nonresponders.

Germline values: CDR1 MNHEY, CDR2 SMNVEV (reference sequence). With 3 bases removed from V and 13 bases from J, the gap between germline ends came to 10 bases. The CDR3 covers 11 residues. Patients who had autoimmune disease history or got systemic immunosuppression were left out. The V call is TRBV27, the J call TRBJ2-1, with D hard to call. The material sequenced was CD4+ or CD8+ T cells sorted from blood, taken in a trial of the OX40 agonist ivuxolimab. The sequence came from an adult with an advanced solid tumor such as melanoma, head and neck, liver or kidney cancer. The CDR3 loop reads CASSLGFEQFF. The CDR3 DNA sequence: TGTGCCAGCAGTTTGGGGTTCGAACAGTTCTTC.